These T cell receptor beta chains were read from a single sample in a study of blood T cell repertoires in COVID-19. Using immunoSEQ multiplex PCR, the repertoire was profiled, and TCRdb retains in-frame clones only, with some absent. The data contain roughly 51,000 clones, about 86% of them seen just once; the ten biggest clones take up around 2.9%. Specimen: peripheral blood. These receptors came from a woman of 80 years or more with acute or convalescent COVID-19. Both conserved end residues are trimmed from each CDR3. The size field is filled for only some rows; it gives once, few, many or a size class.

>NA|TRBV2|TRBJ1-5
ASSDWRVSNQPQH
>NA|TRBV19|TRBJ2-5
ASSTQAGQETQY
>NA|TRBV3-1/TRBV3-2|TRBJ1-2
ASSQDPGSNYGYT
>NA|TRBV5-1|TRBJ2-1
ASSLAHSYNEQF
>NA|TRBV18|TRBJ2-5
ASSGQGQETQY
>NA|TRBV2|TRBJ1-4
ASQREVEKLF
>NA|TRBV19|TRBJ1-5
ASNRVDQPQH
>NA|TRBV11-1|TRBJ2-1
ASSLLLGSYNEQF
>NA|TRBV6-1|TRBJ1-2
ASSEGPQTGGYT
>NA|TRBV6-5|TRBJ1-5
ASSLYDRNQPQH
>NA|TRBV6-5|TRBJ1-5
ASRITGGSNQPQH
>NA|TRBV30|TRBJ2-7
AWEKFRAEQY
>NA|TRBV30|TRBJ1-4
AWRGGTGGTNEKLF
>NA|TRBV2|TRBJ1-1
ASSLTDLNTEAF
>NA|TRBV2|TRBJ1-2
ASSDDTRGYT
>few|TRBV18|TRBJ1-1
ASSPRGGATEAF
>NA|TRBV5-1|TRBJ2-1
ASSPTGGEQF
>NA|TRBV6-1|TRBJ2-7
ASRPAGGGEQY
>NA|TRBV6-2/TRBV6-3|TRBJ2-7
ASSYSWTGRYEQY
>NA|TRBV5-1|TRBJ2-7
ASSGTGLAYSYEQY
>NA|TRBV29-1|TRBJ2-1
STPRQGSDEQF
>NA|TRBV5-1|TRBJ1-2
ASSLAGGTYGYT